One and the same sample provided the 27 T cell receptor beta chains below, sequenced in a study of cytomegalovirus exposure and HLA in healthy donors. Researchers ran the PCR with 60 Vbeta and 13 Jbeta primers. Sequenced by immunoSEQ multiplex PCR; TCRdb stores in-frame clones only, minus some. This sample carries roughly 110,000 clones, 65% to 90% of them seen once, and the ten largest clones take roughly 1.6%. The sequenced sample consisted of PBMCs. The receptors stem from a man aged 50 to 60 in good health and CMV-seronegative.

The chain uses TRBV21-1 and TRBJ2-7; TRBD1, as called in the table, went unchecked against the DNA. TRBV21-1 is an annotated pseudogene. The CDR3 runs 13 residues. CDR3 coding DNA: TGTGCCAGCAGCCAGGACAGGGTGGGCGAGCAGTACGTC. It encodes CASSQDRVGEQYV.

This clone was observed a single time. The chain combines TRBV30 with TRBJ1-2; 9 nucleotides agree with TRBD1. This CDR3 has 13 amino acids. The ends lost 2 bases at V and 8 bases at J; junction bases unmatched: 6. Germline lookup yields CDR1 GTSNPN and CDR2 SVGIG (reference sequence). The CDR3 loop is CAWSTGTGNGYTF. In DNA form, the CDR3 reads TGTGCCTGGAGTACCGGGACAGGGAACGGCTACACCTTC.

CDR3 sequence reads: CASSAPGMNTEAFF. The CDR3 DNA sequence: TGCGCCAGCAGCGCGCCAGGGATGAACACTGAAGCTTTCTTT. This sequence joins TRBV4-3 and TRBJ1-1; perhaps TRBD1 as D (5 bases). Trimming left V 5 bases short and J 0 bases short, with 10 bases between. Germline lookup yields CDR1 LGHNA and CDR2 YSLEER. The CDR3 is 14 residues long.

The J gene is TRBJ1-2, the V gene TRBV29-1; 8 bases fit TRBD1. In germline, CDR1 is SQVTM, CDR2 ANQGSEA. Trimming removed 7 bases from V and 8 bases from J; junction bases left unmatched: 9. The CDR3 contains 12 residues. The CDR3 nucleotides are TGCAGCGCCCTTAACCAGGGGGCGGGCTACACCTTC. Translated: CSALNQGAGYTF.

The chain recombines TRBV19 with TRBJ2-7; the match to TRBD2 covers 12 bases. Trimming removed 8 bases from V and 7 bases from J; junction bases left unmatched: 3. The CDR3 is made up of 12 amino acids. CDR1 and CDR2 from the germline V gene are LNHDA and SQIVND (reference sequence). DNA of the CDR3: TGTGCCAGTTCGACTAGCGGGGGAGAGCAGTACTTC. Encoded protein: CASSTSGGEQYF.

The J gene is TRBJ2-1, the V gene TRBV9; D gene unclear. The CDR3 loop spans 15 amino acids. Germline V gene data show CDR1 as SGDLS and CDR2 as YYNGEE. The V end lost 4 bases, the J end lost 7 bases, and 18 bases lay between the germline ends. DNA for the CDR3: TGTGCCAGCAGCCCGCGACTGCTGCGGTGGAATGAGCAGTTCTTC. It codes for CASSPRLLRWNEQFF.

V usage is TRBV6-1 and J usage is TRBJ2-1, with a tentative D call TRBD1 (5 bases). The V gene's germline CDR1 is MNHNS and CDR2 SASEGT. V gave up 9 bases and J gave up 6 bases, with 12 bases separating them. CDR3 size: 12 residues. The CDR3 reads CASSRARNEQFF. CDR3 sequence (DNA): TGTGCCAGTAGCAGGGCACGCAATGAGCAGTTCTTC.

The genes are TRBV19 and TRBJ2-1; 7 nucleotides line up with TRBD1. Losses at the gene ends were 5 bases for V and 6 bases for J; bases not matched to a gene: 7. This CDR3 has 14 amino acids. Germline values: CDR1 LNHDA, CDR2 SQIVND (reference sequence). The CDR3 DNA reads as TGTGCCAGTAGTTCCGGGACAGACACCAATGAGCAGTTCTTC. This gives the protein CASSSGTDTNEQFF.

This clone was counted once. CDR3 sequence: CASLAGPQSGANVLTF. CDR3 in DNA: TGCGCCAGCCTAGCGGGCCCCCAATCTGGGGCCAACGTCCTGACTTTC. The rearrangement links TRBV5-1 to TRBJ2-6; TRBD2 matches at 8 bases. J was trimmed by 1 base and V by 7 bases; bases with no gene match: 7. Germline V gives CDR1 SGHRS, CDR2 YFSETQ. The CDR3 covers 16 residues.

The CDR3 bases are TGTGCCAGCAGCTTACCGGACAGGGCTGAGCAGTTCTTC. This codes for CASSLPDRAEQFF. The chain is built from TRBV11-1 and TRBJ2-1, with 8 nucleotides matching TRBD1. J was trimmed by 9 bases and V by 2 bases; bases with no gene match: 3. CDR3 length: 13 amino acids. Germline CDR1 is SGHAT and CDR2 is FQDESV (reference sequence).

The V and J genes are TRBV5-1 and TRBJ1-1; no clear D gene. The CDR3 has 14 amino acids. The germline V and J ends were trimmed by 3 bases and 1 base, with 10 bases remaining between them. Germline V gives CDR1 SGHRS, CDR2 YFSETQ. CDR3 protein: CASSSPSGNTEAFF. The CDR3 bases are TGCGCCAGCAGCTCCCCGAGTGGGAACACTGAAGCTTTCTTT. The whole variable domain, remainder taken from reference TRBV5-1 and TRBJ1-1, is KAGVTQTPRYLIKTRGQQVTLSCSPISGHRSVSWYQQTPGQGLQFLFEYFSETQRNKGNFPGRFSGRQFSNSRSEMNVSTLELGDSALYLCASSSPSGNTEAFFGQGTRLTVV.

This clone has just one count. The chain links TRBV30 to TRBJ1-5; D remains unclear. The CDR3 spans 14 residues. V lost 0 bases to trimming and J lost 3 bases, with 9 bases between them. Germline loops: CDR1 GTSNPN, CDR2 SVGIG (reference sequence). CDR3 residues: CAWSVGRVNQPQHF. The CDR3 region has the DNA TGTGCCTGGAGTGTAGGCCGGGTCAATCAGCCCCAGCATTTT.

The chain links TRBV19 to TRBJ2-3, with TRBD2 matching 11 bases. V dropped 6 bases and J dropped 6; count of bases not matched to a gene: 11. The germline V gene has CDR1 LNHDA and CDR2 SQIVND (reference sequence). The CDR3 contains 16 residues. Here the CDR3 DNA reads TGTGCCAGTAGAAGGGGGGATAGCGGGGGGGTGGATACGCAGTATTTT. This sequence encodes CASRRGDSGGVDTQYF.

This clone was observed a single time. The CDR3 loop is CATTFSPVGTGDTGELFF. The CDR3 DNA reads as TGTGCCACCACCTTTTCACCCGTCGGGACAGGGGACACCGGGGAGCTGTTTTTT. This chain links TRBV10-3 with TRBJ2-2, with 10 bases identical to TRBD1. Looked up from germline, CDR1 is ENHRY and CDR2 is SYGVKD. CDR3 size: 18 residues. V gave up 10 bases and J gave up 3 bases; unmatched junction bases: 17.

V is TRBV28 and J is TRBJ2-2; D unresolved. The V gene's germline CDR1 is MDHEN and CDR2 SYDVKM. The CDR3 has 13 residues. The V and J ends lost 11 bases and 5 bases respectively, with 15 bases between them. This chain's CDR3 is CALLGVNTGELFF. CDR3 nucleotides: TGTGCCCTATTAGGAGTAAATACCGGGGAGCTGTTTTTT.

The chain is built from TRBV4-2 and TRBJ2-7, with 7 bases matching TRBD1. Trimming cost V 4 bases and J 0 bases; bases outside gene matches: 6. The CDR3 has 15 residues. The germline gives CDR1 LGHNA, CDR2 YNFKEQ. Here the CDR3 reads CASSRSEGASYEQYF. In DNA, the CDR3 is TGTGCCAGCAGCCGGAGTGAGGGGGCCTCCTACGAGCAGTACTTC.

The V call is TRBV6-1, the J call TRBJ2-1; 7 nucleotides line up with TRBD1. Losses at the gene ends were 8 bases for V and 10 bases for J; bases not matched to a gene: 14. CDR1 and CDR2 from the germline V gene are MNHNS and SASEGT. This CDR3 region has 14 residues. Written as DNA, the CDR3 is TGTGCCAGCCGGTCACTAACAGGGGTGGGCGAGCAGTTCTTC. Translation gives CASRSLTGVGEQFF.

CDR3 DNA: TGTGCCAGCAGCTCCGGACTAGCGGGGGCAGATACGCAGTATTTT. This sequence encodes CASSSGLAGADTQYF. J is TRBJ2-3 and V is TRBV5-4; 13 bases align to TRBD2. Germline V gives CDR1 SGHNT, CDR2 YYREEE (reference sequence). V shed 3 bases and J 4 bases; nucleotides not matched to a gene: 2. The CDR3 covers 15 residues.

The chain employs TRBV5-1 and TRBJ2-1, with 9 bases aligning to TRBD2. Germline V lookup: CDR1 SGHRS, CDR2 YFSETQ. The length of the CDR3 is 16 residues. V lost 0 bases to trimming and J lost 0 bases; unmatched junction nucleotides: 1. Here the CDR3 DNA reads TGCGCCAGCAGCTTGGCGGGACTAGCCTCCTACAATGAGCAGTTCTTC. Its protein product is CASSLAGLASYNEQFF.

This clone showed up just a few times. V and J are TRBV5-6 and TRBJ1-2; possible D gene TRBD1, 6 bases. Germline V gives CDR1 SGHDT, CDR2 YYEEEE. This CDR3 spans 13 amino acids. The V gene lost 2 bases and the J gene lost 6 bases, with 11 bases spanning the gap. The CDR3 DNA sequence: TGTGCCAGCAGCTTACGGGAGGGGGATGGCTACACCTTC. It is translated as CASSLREGDGYTF.

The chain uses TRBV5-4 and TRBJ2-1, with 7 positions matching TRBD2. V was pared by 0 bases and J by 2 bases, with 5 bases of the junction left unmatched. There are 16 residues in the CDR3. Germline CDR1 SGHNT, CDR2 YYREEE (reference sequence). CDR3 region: CASSLGGGSTYNEQFF. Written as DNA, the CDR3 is TGTGCCAGCAGCTTGGGGGGGGGTTCGACCTACAATGAGCAGTTCTTC.

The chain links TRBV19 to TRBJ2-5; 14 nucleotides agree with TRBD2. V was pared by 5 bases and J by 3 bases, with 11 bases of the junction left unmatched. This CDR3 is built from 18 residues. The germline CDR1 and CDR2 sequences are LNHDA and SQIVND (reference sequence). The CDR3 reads CASSSGLAGGLLEETQYF. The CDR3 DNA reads TGTGCCAGTAGTTCCGGACTAGCGGGGGGACTACTGGAAGAGACCCAGTACTTC.

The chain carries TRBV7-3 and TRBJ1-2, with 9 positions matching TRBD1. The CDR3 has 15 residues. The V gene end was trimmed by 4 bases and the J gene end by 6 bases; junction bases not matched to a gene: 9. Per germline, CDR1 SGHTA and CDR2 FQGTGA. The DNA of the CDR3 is TGTGCCAGCAGCTCAAGACAGGGGGGAAGGGATGGCTACACCTTC. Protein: CASSSRQGGRDGYTF.

The CDR3 coding sequence is TGTGCCAGCAGTGAGACGGACACCCTTTGGCCCCAGCATTTT. Protein: CASSETDTLWPQHF. The V and J genes are TRBV6-1 and TRBJ1-5; D might be TRBD1 (5 bases). Trimming removed 3 bases at V and 9 bases at J, with 15 bases between. The CDR3 loop spans 14 amino acids. In germline, CDR1 is MNHNS, CDR2 SASEGT.

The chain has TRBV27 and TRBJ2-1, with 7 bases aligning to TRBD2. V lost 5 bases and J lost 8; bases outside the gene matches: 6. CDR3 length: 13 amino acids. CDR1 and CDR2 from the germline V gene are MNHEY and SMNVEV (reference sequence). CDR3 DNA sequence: TGTGCCAGCAGTGAGACTAGCACCCATGAGCAGTTCTTC. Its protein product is CASSETSTHEQFF.

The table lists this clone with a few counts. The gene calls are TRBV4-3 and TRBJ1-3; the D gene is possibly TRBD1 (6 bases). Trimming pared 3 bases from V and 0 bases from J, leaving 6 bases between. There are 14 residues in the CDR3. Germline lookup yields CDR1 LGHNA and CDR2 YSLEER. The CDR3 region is CASSQDSSGNTIYF. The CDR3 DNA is TGCGCCAGCAGCCAGGACAGCTCTGGAAACACCATATATTTT.

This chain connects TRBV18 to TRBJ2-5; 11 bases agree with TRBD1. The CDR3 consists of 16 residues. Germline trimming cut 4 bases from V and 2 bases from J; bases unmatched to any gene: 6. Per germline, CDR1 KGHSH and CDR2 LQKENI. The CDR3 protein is CASSRGTGGIQETQYF. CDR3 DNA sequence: TGTGCCAGCTCACGCGGGACAGGGGGTATACAAGAGACCCAGTACTTC.